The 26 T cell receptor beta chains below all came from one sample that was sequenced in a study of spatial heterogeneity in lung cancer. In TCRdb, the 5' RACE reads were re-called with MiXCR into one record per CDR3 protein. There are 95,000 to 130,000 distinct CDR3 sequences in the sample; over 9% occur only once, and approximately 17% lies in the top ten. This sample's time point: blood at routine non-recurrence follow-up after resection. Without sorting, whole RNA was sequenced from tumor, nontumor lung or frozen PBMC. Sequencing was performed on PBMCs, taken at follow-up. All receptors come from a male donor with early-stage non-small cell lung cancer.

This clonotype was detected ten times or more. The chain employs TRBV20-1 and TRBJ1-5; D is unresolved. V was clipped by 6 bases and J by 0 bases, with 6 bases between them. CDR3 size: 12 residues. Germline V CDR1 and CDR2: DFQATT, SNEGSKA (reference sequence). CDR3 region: CSAIPSNQPQHF. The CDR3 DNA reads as TGCAGTGCGATACCTAGCAATCAGCCCCAGCATTTT.

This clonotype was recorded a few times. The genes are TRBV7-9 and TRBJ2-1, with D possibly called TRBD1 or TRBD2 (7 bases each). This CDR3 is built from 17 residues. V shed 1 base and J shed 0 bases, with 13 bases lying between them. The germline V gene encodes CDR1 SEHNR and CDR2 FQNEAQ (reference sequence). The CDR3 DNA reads TGTGCCAGCAGCTTAGTGGGAGGGGGCCACTCCTACAATGAGCAGTTCTTC. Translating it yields CASSLVGGGHSYNEQFF.

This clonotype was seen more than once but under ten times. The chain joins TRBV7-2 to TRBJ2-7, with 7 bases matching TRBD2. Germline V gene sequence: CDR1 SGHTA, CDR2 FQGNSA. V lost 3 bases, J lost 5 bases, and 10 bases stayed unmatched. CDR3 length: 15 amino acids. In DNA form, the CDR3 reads TGTGCCAGCAGCTTTGACCGGGGGGTTGGGCACGAGCAGTACTTC. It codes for CASSFDRGVGHEQYF.

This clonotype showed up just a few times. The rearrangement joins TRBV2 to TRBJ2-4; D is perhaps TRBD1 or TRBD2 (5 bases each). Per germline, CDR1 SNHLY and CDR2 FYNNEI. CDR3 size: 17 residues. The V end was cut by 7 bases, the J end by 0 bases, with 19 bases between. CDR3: CASIRDRDDLAKNIQYF. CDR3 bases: TGTGCCAGCATTCGGGACCGTGATGACCTAGCCAAAAACATTCAGTACTTC.

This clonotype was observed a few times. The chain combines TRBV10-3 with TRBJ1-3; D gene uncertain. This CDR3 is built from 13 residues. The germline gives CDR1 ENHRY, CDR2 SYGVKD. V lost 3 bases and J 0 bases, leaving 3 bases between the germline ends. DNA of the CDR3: TGTGCCATCAGTGACATCTCTGGAAACACCATATATTTT. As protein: CAISDISGNTIYF.

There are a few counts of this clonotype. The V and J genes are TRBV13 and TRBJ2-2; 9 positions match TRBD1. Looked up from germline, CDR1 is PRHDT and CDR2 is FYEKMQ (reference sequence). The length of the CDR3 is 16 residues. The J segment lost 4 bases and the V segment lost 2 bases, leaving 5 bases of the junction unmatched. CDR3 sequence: CASSLRTGAGTGELFF. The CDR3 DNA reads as TGTGCCAGCAGCTTAAGGACAGGGGCCGGCACCGGGGAGCTGTTTTTT. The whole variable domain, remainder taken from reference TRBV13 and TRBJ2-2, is AAGVIQSPRHLIKEKRETATLKCYPIPRHDTVYWYQQGPGQDPQFLISFYEKMQSDKGSIPDRFSAQQFSDYHSELNMSSLELGDSALYFCASSLRTGAGTGELFFGEGSRLTVL.

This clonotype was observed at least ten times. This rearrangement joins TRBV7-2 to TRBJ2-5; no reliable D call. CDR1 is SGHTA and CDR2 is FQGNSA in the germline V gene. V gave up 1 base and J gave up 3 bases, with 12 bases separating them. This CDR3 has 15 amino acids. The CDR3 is CASSLGGSSEETQYF. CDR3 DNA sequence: TGTGCCAGCAGCTTAGGAGGCTCGAGCGAAGAGACCCAGTACTTC.

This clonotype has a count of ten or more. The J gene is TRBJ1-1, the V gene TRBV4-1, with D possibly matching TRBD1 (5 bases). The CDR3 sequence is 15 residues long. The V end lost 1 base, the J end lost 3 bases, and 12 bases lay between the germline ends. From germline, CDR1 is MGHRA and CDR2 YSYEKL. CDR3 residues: CASSQGGEGHTEAFF. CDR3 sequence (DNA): TGCGCCAGCAGCCAAGGGGGGGAGGGGCACACTGAAGCTTTCTTT.

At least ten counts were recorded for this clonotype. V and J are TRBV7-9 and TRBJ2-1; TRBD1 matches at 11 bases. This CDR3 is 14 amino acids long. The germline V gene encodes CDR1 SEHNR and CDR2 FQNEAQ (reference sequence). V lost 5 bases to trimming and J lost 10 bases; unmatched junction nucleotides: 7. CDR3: CASSGRDRGVEQFF. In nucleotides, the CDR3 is TGTGCCAGCAGCGGCCGGGACAGGGGGGTCGAGCAGTTCTTC.

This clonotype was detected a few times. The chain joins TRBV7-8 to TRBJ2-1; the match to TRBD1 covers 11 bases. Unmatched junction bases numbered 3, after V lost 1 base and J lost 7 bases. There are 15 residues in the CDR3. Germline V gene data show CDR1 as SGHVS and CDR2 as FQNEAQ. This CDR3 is CASSLVGTGGNEQFF. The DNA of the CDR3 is TGTGCCAGCAGCTTAGTCGGGACAGGGGGTAATGAGCAGTTCTTC.

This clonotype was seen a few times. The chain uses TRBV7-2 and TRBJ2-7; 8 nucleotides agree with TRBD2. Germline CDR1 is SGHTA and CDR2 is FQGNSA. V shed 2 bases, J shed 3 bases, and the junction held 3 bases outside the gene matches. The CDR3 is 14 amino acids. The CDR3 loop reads CASSLRRGDYEQYF. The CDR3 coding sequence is TGTGCCAGCAGCTTACGGCGGGGGGACTACGAGCAGTACTTC.

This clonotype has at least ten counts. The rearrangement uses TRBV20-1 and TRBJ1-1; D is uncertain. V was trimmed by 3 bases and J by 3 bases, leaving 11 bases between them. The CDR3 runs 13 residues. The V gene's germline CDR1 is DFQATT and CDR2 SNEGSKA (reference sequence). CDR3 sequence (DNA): TGCAGTGCTAGGAGTGGGGTCGACACTGAAGCTTTCTTT. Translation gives CSARSGVDTEAFF.

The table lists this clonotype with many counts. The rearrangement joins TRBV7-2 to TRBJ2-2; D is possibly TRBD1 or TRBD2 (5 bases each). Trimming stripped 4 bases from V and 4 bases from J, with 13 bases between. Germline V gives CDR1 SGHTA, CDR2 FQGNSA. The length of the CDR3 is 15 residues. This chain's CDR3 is CASSSITGRTGELFF. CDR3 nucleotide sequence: TGTGCCAGCAGCTCTATAACGGGGCGCACCGGGGAGCTGTTTTTT.

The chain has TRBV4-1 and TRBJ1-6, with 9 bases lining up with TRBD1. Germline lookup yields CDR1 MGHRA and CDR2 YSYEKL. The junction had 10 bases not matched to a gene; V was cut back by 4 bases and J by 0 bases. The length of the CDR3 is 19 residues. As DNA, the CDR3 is TGCGCCAGCAGCCGGACGTGGGGACAGGGTAGCTCCTATAATTCACCCCTCCACTTT. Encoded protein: CASSRTWGQGSSYNSPLHF.

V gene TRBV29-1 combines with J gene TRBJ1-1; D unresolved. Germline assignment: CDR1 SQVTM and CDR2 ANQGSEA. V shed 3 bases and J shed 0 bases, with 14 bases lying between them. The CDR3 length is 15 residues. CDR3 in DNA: TGCAGCGTTGAGCTGCACCGATCCCTGAACACTGAAGCTTTCTTT. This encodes CSVELHRSLNTEAFF.

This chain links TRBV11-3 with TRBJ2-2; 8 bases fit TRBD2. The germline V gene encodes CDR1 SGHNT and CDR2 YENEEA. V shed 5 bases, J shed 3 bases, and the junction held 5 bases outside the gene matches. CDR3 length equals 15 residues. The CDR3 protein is CASSGSGGDTGELFF. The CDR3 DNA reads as TGTGCCAGCAGCGGGAGCGGGGGCGACACCGGGGAGCTGTTTTTT. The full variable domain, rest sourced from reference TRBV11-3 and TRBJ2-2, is EAGVVQSPRYKIIEKKQPVAFWCNPISGHNTLYWYLQNLGQGPELLIRYENEEAVDDSQLPKDRFSAERLKGVDSTLKIQPAELGDSAVYLCASSGSGGDTGELFFGEGSRLTVL.

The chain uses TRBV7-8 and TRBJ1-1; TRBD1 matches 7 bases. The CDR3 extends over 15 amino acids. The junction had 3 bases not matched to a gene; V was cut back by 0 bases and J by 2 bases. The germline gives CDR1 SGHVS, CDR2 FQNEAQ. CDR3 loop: CASSLAGGVNTEAFF. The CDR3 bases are TGTGCCAGCAGCTTAGCAGGGGGCGTAAACACTGAAGCTTTCTTT.

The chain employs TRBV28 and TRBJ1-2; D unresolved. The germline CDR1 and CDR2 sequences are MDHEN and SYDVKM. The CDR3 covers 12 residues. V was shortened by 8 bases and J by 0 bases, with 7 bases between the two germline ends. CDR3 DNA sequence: TGTGCCAGCGGGCCAACTAACTATGGCTACACCTTC. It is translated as CASGPTNYGYTF.

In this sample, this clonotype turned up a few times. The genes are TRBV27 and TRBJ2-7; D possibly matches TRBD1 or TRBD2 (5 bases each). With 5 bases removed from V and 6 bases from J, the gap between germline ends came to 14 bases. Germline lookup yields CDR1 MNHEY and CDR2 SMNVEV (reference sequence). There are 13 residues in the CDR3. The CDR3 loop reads CASSTNTGGEQYF. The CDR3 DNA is TGTGCCAGCAGTACCAACACTGGGGGCGAGCAGTACTTC.

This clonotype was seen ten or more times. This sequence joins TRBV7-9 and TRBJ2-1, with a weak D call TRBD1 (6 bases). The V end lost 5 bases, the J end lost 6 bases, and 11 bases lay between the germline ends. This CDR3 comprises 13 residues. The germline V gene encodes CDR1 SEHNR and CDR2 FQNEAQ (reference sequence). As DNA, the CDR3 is TGTGCCAGCAGCACCGACAGGAGCAATGAGCAGTTCTTC. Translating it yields CASSTDRSNEQFF.

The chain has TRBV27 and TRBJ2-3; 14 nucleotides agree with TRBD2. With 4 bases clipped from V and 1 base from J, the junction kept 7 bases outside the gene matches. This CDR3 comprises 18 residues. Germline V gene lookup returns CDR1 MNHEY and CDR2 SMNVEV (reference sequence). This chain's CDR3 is CASSSTSGGASGTDTQYF. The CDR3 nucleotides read TGTGCCAGCAGTTCGACTAGCGGGGGGGCCAGTGGCACAGATACGCAGTATTTT.

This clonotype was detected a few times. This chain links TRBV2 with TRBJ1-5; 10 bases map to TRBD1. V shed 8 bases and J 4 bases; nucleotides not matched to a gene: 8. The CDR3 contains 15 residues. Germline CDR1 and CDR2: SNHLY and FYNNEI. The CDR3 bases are TGTGCCAGCGCCGGGACAGGGGTCAGGAATCAGCCCCAGCATTTT. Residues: CASAGTGVRNQPQHF.

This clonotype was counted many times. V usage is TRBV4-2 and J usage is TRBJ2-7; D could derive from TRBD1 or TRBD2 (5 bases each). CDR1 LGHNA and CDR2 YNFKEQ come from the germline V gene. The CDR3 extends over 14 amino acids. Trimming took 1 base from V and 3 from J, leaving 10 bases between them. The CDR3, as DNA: TGTGCCAGCAGCCAAGGTACGGGGCGCTACGAGCAGTACTTC. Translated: CASSQGTGRYEQYF.

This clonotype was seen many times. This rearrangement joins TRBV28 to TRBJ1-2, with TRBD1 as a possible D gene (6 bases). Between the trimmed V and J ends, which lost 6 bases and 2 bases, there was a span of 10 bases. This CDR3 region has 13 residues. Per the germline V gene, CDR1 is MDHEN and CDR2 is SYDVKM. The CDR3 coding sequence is TGTGCCAGCAGACTCGACAGGAACTATGGCTACACCTTC. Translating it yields CASRLDRNYGYTF.

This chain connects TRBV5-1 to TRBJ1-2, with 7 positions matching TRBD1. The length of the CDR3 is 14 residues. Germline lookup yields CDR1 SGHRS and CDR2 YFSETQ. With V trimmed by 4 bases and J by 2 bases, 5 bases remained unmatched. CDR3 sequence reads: CASSPLGQNYGYTF. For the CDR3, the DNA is TGCGCCAGCAGCCCTCTGGGACAGAACTATGGCTACACCTTC.

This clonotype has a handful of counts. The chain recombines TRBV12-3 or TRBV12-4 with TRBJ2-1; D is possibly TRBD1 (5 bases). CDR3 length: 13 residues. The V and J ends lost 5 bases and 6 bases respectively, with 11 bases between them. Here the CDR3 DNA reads TGTGCCAGCAGTATCCTAGGGGTCAATGAGCAGTTCTTC. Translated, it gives CASSILGVNEQFF.